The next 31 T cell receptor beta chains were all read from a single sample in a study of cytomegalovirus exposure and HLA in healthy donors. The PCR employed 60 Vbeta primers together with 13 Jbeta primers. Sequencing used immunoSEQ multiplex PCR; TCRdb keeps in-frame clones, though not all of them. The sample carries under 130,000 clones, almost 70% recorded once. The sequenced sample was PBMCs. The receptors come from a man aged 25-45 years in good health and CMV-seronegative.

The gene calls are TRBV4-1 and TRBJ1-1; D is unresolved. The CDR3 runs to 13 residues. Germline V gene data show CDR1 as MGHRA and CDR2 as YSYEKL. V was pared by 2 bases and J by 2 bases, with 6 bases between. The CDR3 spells CASSQLRNTEAFF. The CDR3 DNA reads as TGCGCCAGCAGCCAACTGAGAAACACTGAAGCTTTCTTT.

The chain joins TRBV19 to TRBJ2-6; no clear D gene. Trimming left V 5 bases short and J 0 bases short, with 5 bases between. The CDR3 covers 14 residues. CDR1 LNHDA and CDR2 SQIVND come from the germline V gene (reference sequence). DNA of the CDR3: TGTGCCAGTAGTCAGTCCTCTGGGGCCAACGTCCTGACTTTC. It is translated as CASSQSSGANVLTF. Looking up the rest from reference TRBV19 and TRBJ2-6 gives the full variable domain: DGGITQSPKYLFRKEGQNVTLSCEQNLNHDAMYWYRQDPGQGLRLIYYSQIVNDFQKGDIAEGYSVSREKKESFPLTVTSAQKNPTAFYLCASSQSSGANVLTFGAGSRLTVL.

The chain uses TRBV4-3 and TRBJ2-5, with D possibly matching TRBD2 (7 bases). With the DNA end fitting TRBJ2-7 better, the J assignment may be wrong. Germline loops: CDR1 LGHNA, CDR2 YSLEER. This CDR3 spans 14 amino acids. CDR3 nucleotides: TGCGCCAGCAGCCGCGGGGCGGGGGCTTACGAGCAGTACTTC. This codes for CASSRGAGAYEQYF.

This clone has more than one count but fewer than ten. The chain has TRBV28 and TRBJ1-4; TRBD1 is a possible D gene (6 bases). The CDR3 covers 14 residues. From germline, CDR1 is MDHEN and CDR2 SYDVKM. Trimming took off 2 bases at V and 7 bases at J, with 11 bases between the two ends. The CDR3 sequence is CASSLGGHLEKLFF. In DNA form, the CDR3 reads TGTGCCAGCAGTTTAGGGGGACACCTTGAAAAACTGTTTTTT. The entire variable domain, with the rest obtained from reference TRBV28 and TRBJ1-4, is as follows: DVKVTQSSRYLVKRTGEKVFLECVQDMDHENMFWYRQDPGLGLRLIYFSYDVKMKEKGDIPEGYSVSREKKERFSLILESASTNQTSMYLCASSLGGHLEKLFFGSGTQLSVL.

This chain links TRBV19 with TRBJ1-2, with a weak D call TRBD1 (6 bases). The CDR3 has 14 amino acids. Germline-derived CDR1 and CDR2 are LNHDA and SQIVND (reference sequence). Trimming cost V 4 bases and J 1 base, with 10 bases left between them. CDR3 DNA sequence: TGTGCCAGTAGTAGGGACAAATTTAACTATGGCTACACCTTC. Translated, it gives CASSRDKFNYGYTF.

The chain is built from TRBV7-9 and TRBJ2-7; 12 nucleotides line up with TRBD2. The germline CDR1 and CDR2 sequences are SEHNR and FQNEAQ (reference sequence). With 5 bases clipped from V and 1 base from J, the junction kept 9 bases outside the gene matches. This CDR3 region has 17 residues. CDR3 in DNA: TGTGCCAGCAGCCCCCCTAGCGGGAGGGCCAGGTCCTACGAGCAGTACTTC. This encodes CASSPPSGRARSYEQYF.

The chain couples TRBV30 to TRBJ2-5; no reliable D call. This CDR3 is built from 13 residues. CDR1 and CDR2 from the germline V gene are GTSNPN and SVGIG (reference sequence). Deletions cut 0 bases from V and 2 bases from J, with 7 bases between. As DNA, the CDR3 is TGTGCCTGGAGTGTACTCCCTCAAGAGACCCAGTACTTC. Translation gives CAWSVLPQETQYF. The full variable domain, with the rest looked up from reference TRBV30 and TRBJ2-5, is SQTIHQWPATLVQPVGSPLSLECTVEGTSNPNLYWYRQAAGRGLQLLFYSVGIGQISSEVPQNLSASRPQDRQFILSSKKLLLSDSGFYLCAWSVLPQETQYFGPGTRLLVL.

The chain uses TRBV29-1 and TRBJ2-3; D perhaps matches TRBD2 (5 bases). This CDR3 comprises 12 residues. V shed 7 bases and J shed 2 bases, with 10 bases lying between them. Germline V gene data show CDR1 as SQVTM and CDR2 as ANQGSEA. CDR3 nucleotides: TGCAGCGGCGGACTGTACACAGATACGCAGTATTTT. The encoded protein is CSGGLYTDTQYF.

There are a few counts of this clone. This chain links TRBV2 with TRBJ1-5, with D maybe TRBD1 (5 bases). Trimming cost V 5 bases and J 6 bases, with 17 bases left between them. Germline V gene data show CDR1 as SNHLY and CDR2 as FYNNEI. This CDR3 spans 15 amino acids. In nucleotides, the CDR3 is TGTGCCAGCAGTCGGGGCACCACAGCGGGTCAGCCCCAGCATTTT. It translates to CASSRGTTAGQPQHF.

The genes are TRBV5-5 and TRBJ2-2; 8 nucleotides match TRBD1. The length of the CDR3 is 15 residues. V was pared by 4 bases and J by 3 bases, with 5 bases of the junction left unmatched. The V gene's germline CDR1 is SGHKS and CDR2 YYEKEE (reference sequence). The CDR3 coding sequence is TGTGCCAGCAGCATGAGACAGGGGTACACCGGGGAGCTGTTTTTT. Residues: CASSMRQGYTGELFF.

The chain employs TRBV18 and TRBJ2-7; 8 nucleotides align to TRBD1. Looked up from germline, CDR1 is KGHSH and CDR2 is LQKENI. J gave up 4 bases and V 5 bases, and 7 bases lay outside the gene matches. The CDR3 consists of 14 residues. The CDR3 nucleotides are TGTGCCAGCTCAGACCGGACAGGGCCTTACGAGCAGTACTTC. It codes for CASSDRTGPYEQYF.

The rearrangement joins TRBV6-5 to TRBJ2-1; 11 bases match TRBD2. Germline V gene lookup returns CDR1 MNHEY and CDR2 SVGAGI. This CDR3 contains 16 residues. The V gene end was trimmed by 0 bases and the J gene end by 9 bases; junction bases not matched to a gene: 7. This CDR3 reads CASSYSIAGGPGEQFF. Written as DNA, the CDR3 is TGTGCCAGCAGTTACTCGATAGCGGGAGGGCCCGGTGAGCAGTTCTTC.

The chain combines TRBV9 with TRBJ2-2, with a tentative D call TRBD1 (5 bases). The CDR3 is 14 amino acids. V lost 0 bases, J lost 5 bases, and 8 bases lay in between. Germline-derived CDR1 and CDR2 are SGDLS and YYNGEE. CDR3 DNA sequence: TGTGCCAGCAGCGTAGAAGGGGCAACCGGGGAGCTGTTTTTT. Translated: CASSVEGATGELFF.

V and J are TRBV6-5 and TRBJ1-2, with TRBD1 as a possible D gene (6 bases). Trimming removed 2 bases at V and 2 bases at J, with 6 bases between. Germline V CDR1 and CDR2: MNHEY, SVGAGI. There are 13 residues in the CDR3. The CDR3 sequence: CASSYQGNYGYTF. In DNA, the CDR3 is TGTGCCAGCAGTTACCAGGGGAACTATGGCTACACCTTC.

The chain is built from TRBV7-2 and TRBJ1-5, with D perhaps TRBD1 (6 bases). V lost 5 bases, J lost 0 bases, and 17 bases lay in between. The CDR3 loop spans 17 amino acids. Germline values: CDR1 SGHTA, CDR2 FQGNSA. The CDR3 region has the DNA TGTGCCAGCAGCCCCCAGGGGAGATTATATAGCAATCAGCCCCAGCATTTT. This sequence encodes CASSPQGRLYSNQPQHF.

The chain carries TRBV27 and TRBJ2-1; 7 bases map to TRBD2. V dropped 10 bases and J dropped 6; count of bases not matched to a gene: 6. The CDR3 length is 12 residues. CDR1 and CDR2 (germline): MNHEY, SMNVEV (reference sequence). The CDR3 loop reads CATGGLLNEQFF. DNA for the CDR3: TGTGCCACCGGGGGACTACTCAATGAGCAGTTCTTC.

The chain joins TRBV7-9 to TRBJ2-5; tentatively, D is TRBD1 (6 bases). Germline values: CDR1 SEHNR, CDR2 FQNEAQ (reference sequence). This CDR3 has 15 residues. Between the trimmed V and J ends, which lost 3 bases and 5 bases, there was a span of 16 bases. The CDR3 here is CASSLPQGFGETQYF. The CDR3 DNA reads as TGTGCCAGCAGCTTGCCACAGGGCTTTGGCGAGACCCAGTACTTC.

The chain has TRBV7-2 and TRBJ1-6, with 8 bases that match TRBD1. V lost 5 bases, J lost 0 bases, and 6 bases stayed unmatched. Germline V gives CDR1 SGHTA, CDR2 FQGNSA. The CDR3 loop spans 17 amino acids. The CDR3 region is CASSAYRGDSYNSPLHF. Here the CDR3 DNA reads TGTGCCAGCAGCGCGTACAGGGGGGACTCCTATAATTCACCCCTCCACTTT.

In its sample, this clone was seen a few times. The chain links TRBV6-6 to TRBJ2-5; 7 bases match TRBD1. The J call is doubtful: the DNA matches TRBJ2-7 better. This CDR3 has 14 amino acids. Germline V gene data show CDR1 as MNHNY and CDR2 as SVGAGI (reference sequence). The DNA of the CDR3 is TGTGCCAGCAGTTTACAGGGGTTAGGCTACGAGCAGTACTTC. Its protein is CASSLQGLGYEQYF.

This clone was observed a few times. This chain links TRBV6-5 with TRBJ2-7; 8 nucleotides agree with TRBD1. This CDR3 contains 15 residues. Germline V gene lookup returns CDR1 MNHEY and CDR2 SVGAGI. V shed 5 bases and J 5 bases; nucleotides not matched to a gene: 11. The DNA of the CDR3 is TGTGCCAGCAGTAACCCAGGGGGCGCACGGAACGAGCAGTACTTC. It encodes CASSNPGGARNEQYF.

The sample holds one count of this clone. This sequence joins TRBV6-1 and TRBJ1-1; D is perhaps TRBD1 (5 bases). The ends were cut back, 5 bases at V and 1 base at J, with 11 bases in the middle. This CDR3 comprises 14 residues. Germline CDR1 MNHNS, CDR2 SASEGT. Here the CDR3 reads CASSWDSRNTEAFF. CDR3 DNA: TGTGCCAGCAGTTGGGACTCACGGAACACTGAAGCTTTCTTT.

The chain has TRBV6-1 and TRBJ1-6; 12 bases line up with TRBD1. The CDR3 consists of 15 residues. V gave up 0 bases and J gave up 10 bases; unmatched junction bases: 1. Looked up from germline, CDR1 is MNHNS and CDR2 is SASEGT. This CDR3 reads CASSEAGTGGSPLHF. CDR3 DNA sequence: TGTGCCAGCAGTGAAGCCGGGACAGGGGGCTCACCCCTCCACTTT.

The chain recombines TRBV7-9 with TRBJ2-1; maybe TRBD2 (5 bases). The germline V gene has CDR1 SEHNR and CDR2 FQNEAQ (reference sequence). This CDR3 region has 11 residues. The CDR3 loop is CAGSSYNEQFF. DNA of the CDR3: TGTGCGGGGAGCTCCTACAATGAGCAGTTCTTC. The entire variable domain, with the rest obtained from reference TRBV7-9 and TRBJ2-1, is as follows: DTGVSQNPRHKITKRGQNVTFRCDPISEHNRLYWYRQTLGQGPEFLTYFQNEAQLEKSRLLSDRFSAERPKGSFSTLEIQRTEQGDSAMYLCAGSSYNEQFFGPGTRLTVL.

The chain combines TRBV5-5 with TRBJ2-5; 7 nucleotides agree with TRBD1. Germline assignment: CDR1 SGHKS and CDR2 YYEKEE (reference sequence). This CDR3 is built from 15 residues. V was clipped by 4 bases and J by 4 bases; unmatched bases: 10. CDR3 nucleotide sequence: TGTGCCAGCAGCAAAATGTCGGCAGGGGGAGAGACCCAGTACTTC. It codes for CASSKMSAGGETQYF.

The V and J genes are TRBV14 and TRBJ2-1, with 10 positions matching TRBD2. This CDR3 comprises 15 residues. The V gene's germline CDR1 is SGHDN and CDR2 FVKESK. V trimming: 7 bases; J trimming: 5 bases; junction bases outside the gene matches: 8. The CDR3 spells CASKSSGRRNNEQFF. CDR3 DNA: TGTGCCAGCAAGAGTAGCGGGAGGAGGAACAATGAGCAGTTCTTC.

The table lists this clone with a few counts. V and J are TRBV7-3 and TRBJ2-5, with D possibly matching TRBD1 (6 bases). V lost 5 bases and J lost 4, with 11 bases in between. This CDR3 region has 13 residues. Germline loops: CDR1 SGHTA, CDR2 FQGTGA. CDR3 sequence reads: CASSQGSGETQYF. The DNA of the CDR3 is TGTGCCAGCAGCCAGGGGAGTGGAGAGACCCAGTACTTC.

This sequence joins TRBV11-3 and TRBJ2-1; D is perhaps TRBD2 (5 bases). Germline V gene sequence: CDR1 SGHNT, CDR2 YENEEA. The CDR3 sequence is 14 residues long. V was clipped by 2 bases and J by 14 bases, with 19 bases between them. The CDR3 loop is CASSLISGDDREFF. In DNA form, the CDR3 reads TGTGCCAGCAGCTTAATCTCCGGGGATGATCGGGAGTTCTTC.

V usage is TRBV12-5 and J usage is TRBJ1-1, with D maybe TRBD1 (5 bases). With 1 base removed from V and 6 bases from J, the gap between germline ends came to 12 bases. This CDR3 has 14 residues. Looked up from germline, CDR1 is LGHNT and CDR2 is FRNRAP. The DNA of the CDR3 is TGTGCTAGTGGTTTGGGGGGCAGGACGGCTGAAGCTTTCTTT. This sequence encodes CASGLGGRTAEAFF.

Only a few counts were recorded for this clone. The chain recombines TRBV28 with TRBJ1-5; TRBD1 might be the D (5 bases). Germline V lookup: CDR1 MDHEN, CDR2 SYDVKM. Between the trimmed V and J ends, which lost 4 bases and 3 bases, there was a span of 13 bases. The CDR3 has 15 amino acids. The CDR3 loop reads CASSSLTGTNQPQHF. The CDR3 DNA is TGTGCCAGCAGTTCTCTAACAGGTACCAATCAGCCCCAGCATTTT.

CDR3 coding DNA: TGTGCCAGCAGTTTATATTACAGGGGCAGGAACTATGGCTACACCTTC. This gives the protein CASSLYYRGRNYGYTF. This chain connects TRBV27 to TRBJ1-2; TRBD1 aligns across 7 bases. The length of the CDR3 is 16 residues. J gave up 2 bases and V 1 base, and 7 bases lay outside the gene matches. The germline gives CDR1 MNHEY, CDR2 SMNVEV (reference sequence).

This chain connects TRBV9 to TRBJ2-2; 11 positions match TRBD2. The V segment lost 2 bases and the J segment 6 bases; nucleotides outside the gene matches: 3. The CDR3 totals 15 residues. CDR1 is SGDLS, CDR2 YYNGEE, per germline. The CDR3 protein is CASSVSGRAPGELFF. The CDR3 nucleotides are TGTGCCAGCAGCGTTAGCGGGAGGGCCCCCGGGGAGCTGTTTTTT. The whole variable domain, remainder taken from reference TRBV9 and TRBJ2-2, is DSGVTQTPKHLITATGQRVTLRCSPRSGDLSVYWYQQSLDQGLQFLIQYYNGEERAKGNILERFSAQQFPDLHSELNLSSLELGDSALYFCASSVSGRAPGELFFGEGSRLTVL.